The present T cell receptor (beta chain) was sequenced within a study of cytomegalovirus exposure and HLA in healthy donors. A multiplex PCR was run with 60 Vbeta primers and 13 Jbeta primers. TCRdb's table, derived via immunoSEQ multiplex PCR, lists solely in-frame clones and lacks some. The sample includes under 300,000 clones, roughly four fifths of them seen just once. The receptor was isolated from a woman aged 40 to 50 in good health and CMV-seropositive. The sample taken for sequencing was PBMCs.

CDR3 DNA: TGTGCCAGCAACACAGGGTCAGCTCTCCCTCAGTATTTT. Protein sequence: CASNTGSALPQYF. The V gene is TRBV11-2, the J gene TRBJ2-3; D perhaps matches TRBD1 (6 bases). CDR3 length: 13 residues. V was trimmed by 7 bases and J by 12 bases, leaving 20 bases between them. The germline CDR1 and CDR2 sequences are SGHAT and FQNNGV.